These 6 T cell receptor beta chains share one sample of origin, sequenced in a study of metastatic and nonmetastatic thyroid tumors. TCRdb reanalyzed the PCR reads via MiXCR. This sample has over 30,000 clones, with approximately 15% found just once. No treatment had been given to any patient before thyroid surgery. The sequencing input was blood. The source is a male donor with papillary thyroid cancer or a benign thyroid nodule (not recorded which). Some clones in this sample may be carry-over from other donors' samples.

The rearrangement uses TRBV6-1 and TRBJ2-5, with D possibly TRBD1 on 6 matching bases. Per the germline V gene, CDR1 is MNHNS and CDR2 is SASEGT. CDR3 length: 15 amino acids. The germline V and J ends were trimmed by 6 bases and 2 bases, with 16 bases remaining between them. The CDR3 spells CASRGGHCRQETQYF. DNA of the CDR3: TGTGCCAGCAGAGGGGGACATTGTAGACAAGAGACCCAGTACTTC.

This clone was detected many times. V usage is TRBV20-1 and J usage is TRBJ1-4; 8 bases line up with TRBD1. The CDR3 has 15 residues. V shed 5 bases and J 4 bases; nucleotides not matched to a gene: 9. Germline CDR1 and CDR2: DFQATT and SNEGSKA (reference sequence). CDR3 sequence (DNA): TGCAGTGCTTCAGGGGGCGCATGGGGTAATGAAAAACTGTTTTTT. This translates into CSASGGAWGNEKLFF.

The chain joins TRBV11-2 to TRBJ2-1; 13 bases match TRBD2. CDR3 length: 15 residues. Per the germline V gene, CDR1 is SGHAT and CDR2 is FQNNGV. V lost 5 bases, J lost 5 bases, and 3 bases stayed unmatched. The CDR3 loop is CASSPGLAGNNEQFF. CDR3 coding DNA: TGTGCCAGCAGCCCGGGACTAGCGGGGAACAATGAGCAGTTCTTC.

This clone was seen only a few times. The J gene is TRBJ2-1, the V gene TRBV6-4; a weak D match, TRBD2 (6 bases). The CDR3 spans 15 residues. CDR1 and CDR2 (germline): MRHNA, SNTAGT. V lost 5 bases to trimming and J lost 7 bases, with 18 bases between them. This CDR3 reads CASSRLSGGLNEQFF. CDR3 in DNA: TGTGCCAGCAGTAGACTATCTGGAGGGCTAAATGAGCAGTTCTTC.

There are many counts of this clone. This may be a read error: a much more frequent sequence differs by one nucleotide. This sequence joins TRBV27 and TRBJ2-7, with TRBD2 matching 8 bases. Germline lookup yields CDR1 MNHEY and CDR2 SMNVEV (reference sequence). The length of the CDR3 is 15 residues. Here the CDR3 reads CACRPLTSGNYEQYF. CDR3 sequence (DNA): TGTGCCTGCAGACCCTTAACTAGCGGTAACTACGAGCAGTACTTC.

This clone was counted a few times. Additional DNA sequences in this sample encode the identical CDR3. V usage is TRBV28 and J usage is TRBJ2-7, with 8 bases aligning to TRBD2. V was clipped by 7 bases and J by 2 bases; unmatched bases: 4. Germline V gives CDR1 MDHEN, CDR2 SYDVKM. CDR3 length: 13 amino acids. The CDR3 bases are TGTGCCAGCAAGGCGGGGGGCACCTACGAGCAGTACTTC. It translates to CASKAGGTYEQYF.